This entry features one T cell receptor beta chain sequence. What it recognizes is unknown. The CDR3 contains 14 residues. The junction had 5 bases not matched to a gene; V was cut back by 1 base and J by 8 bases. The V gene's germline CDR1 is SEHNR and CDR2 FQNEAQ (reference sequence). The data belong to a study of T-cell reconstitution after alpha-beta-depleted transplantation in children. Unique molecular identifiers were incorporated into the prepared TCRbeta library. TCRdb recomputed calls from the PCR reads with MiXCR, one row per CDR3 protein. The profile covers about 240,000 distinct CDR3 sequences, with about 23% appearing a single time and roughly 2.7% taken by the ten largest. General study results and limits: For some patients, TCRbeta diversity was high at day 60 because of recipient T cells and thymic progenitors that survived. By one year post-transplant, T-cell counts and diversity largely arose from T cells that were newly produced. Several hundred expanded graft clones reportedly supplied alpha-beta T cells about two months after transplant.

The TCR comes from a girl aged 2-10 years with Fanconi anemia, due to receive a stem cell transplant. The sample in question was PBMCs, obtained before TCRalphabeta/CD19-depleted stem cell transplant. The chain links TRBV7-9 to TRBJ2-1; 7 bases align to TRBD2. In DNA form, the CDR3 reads TGTGCCAGCAGCTTAGTCCAGCTAGCGGATGAGCAGTTCTTC. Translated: CASSLVQLADEQFF.